The 3 T cell receptor beta chains listed next were all sequenced from one sample in a study of prognosis after radiotherapy for stage I lung cancer. Genomic DNA provided the template from which TCR beta CDR3 was amplified by two-round multiplex PCR. Amplification in first-round PCR relied on primers specific to each TRBV and TRBJ gene. Using its own MiXCR run on the multiplex PCR reads, TCRdb lists one record per CDR3 protein. The sample carries 22,000 or so distinct CDR3 sequences, around two fifths recorded once. The specimen comprised PBMCs, sampled before or after stereotactic body radiation therapy (not recorded which). These receptors came from a donor older than 45 with non-small cell lung cancer.

Note on this clonotype: A much larger clone lies a single base off, so this may be a read error. The chain has TRBV6-2 or TRBV6-3 and TRBJ2-3, with D perhaps matching TRBD2 (5 bases). Trimming removed 2 bases from V and 1 base from J, with 19 bases in between. This CDR3 has 18 residues. CDR1 and CDR2 (germline): MNHEY, SVGEGT. The CDR3 DNA is TGTGCCAGCAGTTACCCCCATCTGTGGCGGGCCGGCACAGATACGCAGTATTTT. Translating gives CASSYPHLWRAGTDTQYF.

Points on this clonotype: This clone may be a read error of a much larger clone one base away. CDR3 sequence reads: CASSINGRASEQFF. In DNA form, the CDR3 reads TGTGCCAGCAGCATTAACGGGAGGGCCTCTGAGCAGTTCTTC. The genes are TRBV4-2 and TRBJ2-1; 8 bases line up with TRBD2. With 5 bases clipped from V and 9 bases from J, the junction kept 9 bases outside the gene matches. Germline-derived CDR1 and CDR2 are LGHNA and YNFKEQ. CDR3 length equals 14 residues.

Many counts were recorded for this clonotype. The V and J genes are TRBV20-1 and TRBJ2-5; tentative D call: TRBD2 (5 bases). V shed 6 bases and J shed 0 bases, with 14 bases lying between them. Germline V CDR1 and CDR2: DFQATT, SNEGSKA (reference sequence). This CDR3 has 14 residues. The CDR3 loop is CSAQEDGYQETQYF. The CDR3 DNA reads TGCAGTGCCCAGGAGGACGGGTACCAAGAGACCCAGTACTTC.